The TCR beta chain under discussion was sequenced for a study of circulating CD8 cells and anti-PD-1 response in melanoma. This clonotype is medium-sized. Trimming took off 5 bases at V and 3 bases at J, with 11 bases between the two ends. CDR3 length: 14 residues. Germline lookup yields CDR1 MNHEY and CDR2 SMNVEV (reference sequence). Four subsets defined by PD-1 and/or TIGIT were sorted from live CD3+CD8+TCRalphabeta+ cells. Using approximately 16 ng of total RNA, TCR libraries were made with the QIAseq Immune Repertoire TCR panel. TCRdb re-called the reads through MiXCR, storing one row per CDR3 protein. The data hold several hundred distinct CDR3 sequences, with 8.5% to 10% observed a single time.

The V and J genes are TRBV27 and TRBJ2-1; no clear D. Sequences were derived from CD8+ T cells from PBMCs, sampled at baseline or after one month of anti-PD-1 therapy (not recorded which). The receptor was derived from a human donor with melanoma. The CDR3 loop reads CASSPRTGYNEQFF. CDR3 sequence (DNA): TGTGCCAGCAGTCCTCGGACGGGCTACAATGAGCAGTTCTTC.